The 7 T cell receptor beta chains below come from one sample, sequenced in a study of T cells in Graves' hyperthyroidism and ophthalmopathy. RNA transcripts served as the template for amplifying TCR beta CDR3 regions. First-round RT-PCR with HTBI primers amplified the TCR CDR3 region. TCRdb processed the multiplex PCR reads anew with MiXCR; each CDR3 protein has one entry. The profile shows hundreds of thousands of distinct CDR3 sequences, roughly 40% of them singletons. Material: blood. The source is a man aged 18-30 years with Graves' hyperthyroidism.

This clonotype was detected many times. J is TRBJ2-5 and V is TRBV5-8; D is tentatively TRBD1 or TRBD2 (5 bases each). CDR3 size: 12 residues. Trimming shortened V by 0 bases and J by 7 bases, and 7 bases separated the two germline ends. Germline V gene lookup returns CDR1 SGHTS and CDR2 YDEGEE. The CDR3 region is CASSLEGRTQYF. As DNA, the CDR3 is TGTGCCAGCAGCTTGGAGGGGAGGACCCAGTACTTC.

The J gene is TRBJ2-5, the V gene TRBV9; 11 bases are shared with TRBD2. The ends lost 3 bases at V and 2 bases at J; junction bases unmatched: 9. Germline-derived CDR1 and CDR2 are SGDLS and YYNGEE. The CDR3 length is 17 residues. DNA for the CDR3: TGTGCCAGCAGCGCGACGCCAGGGACTAGCGGACAAGAGACCCAGTACTTC. Its translation: CASSATPGTSGQETQYF.

This clonotype was seen a handful of times. The CDR3 loop reads CASSQDRDLCQPQHF. As DNA, the CDR3 is TGTGCCAGCAGCCAAGACAGGGATTTGTGCCAGCCCCAGCATTTT. The chain is built from TRBV14 and TRBJ1-5; D might be TRBD1 (5 bases). The CDR3 is made up of 15 amino acids. Germline V gene lookup returns CDR1 SGHDN and CDR2 FVKESK. V lost 0 bases and J lost 7, with 13 bases in between.

This clonotype has a count of ten or more. The chain has TRBV10-3 and TRBJ2-7, with D perhaps matching TRBD2 (6 bases). V was trimmed by 2 bases and J by 9 bases, leaving 14 bases between them. Per the germline V gene, CDR1 is ENHRY and CDR2 is SYGVKD. This CDR3 spans 13 amino acids. CDR3 protein: CAISEGGNGRQYF. CDR3 nucleotide sequence: TGTGCCATCAGTGAGGGGGGGAACGGCCGGCAGTACTTC.

In this sample, this clonotype turned up many times. V gene TRBV24-1 combines with J gene TRBJ2-5; 9 bases match TRBD2. CDR3 length: 17 residues. Germline CDR1 is KGHDR and CDR2 is SFDVKD. Trimming removed 1 base from V and 3 bases from J; junction bases left unmatched: 8. For the CDR3, the DNA is TGTGCCACCAGTGATTTTCGGGGACTAGCCGATAAAGAGACCCAGTACTTC. It encodes CATSDFRGLADKETQYF.

This clonotype was observed once. The chain combines TRBV9 with TRBJ1-4; D may be TRBD1 (6 bases). The V gene's germline CDR1 is SGDLS and CDR2 YYNGEE. Deletions cut 3 bases from V and 3 bases from J, with 12 bases between. The CDR3 spans 15 residues. The CDR3 loop is CASSDGGQPNEKLFF. The CDR3 bases are TGTGCCAGCAGCGACGGGGGGCAGCCTAATGAAAAACTGTTTTTT.

The rearrangement links TRBV19 to TRBJ2-2, with D tentatively TRBD2 (5 bases). Germline V gives CDR1 LNHDA, CDR2 SQIVND (reference sequence). CDR3 length equals 14 residues. V was clipped by 5 bases and J by 7 bases, with 14 bases between them. The CDR3 DNA follows: TGTGCCAGTAGTGTAGTTCCGGGGATCGGGGAGCTGTTTTTT. Translated, it gives CASSVVPGIGELFF.